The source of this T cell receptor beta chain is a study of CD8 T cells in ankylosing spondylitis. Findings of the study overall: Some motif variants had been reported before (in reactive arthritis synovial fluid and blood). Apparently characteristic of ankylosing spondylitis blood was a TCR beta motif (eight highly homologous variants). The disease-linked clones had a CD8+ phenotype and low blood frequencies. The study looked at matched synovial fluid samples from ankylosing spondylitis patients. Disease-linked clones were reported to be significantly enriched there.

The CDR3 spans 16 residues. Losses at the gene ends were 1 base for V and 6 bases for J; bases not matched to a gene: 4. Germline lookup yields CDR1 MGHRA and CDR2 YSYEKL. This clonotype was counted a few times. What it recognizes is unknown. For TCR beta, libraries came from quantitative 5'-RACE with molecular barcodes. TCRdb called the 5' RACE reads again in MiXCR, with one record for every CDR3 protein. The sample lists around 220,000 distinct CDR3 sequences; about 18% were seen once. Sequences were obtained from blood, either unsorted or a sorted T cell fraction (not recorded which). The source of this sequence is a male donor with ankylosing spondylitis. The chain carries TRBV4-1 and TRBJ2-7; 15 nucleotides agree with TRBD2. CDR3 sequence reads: CASSQGLGLAGGEQYF. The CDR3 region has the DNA TGCGCCAGCAGCCAAGGCCTGGGACTAGCGGGAGGCGAGCAGTACTTC.